The T cell receptor (beta chain) under discussion was sequenced for a study of blood T cell repertoires in COVID-19. Overall study context: The analysed material was cDNA or gDNA that came from T cells, B-cell-depleted T cells, or PBMCs.

Original processing methods: Estimation of nucleated cell counts was performed using reference gene primer amplification. Only in-frame clones appear in the TCRdb table, and some are missing; sequencing was by immunoSEQ multiplex PCR. V, J and clone size are those of that table, while D and trimming were read from the DNA. The table shows under 150,000 clones, with more than 75% occurring only once. Which cohort a participant joined came from the clinical history participants gave. The CDR3 is 14 residues long. Germline-derived CDR1 and CDR2 are MNHEY and SVGEGT. The junction had 4 bases not matched to a gene; V was cut back by 4 bases and J by 4 bases.

Sequenced input: PBMCs or T cells enriched from blood (not recorded which). This receptor was taken from a woman in her twenties or thirties with acute COVID-19. The chain uses TRBV6-2 or TRBV6-3 and TRBJ2-1; 7 bases are a match to TRBD2. The DNA for the CDR3 is TGTGCCAGCAGTTTGGCGGGAGTATACAATGAGCAGTTCTTC. It codes for CASSLAGVYNEQFF.